These 15 T cell receptor beta chains were all obtained from the same sample, sequenced in a study of naive and memory T cell subsets. The beta constant-region primer was an equimolar mix of two oligonucleotides covering TRBC1 and TRBC2. TCRdb processed the UMI-ligation and nested PCR reads anew with MiXCR; each CDR3 protein has one entry. There are some 150,000 distinct CDR3 sequences in the sample; about 15% occur only once, and about 0.15% lies in the top ten. Specimen: naive CD4+ T cells from blood. Receptors originate from a human donor in good health.

The chain joins TRBV12-3 or TRBV12-4 to TRBJ2-1; D uncertain. CDR3 length: 13 residues. V gave up 4 bases and J gave up 4 bases, with 8 bases separating them. The CDR3 DNA is TGTGCCAGCAGTTCCGGACGTTACAATGAGCAGTTCTTC. Its protein is CASSSGRYNEQFF.

This clonotype was detected many times. The chain links TRBV5-6 to TRBJ2-5, with D maybe TRBD2 (6 bases). Trimming stripped 0 bases from V and 5 bases from J, with 14 bases between. Germline V CDR1 and CDR2: SGHDT, YYEEEE. The CDR3 is 15 residues long. The CDR3 reads CASSLGLAGGETQYF. In DNA form, the CDR3 reads TGTGCCAGCAGCTTGGGGCTAGCCGGAGGGGAGACCCAGTACTTC.

This clonotype was observed a few times. The rearrangement links TRBV20-1 to TRBJ2-2; D possibly matches TRBD1 or TRBD2 (5 bases each). Trimming took 4 bases from V and 4 from J, leaving 16 bases between them. Germline CDR1 reads DFQATT; CDR2 reads SNEGSKA (reference sequence). This CDR3 is 15 amino acids long. DNA of the CDR3: TGCAGTGCTACGGGGCCTCAACCGGGCACCGGGGAGCTGTTTTTT. This encodes CSATGPQPGTGELFF.

The rearrangement uses TRBV28 and TRBJ2-5; 9 bases are shared with TRBD2. The CDR3 extends over 15 amino acids. J was trimmed by 5 bases and V by 2 bases; bases with no gene match: 6. Germline loops: CDR1 MDHEN, CDR2 SYDVKM. The CDR3 sequence is CASSLGGRARETQYF. The CDR3 DNA follows: TGTGCCAGCAGTTTAGGCGGGAGGGCCCGGGAGACCCAGTACTTC.

This clonotype was observed a few times. Here the CDR3 reads CASSATGGTEAFF. CDR3 coding DNA: TGTGCCAGCAGCGCAACAGGGGGCACTGAAGCTTTCTTT. V and J are TRBV6-4 and TRBJ1-1; 8 bases are shared with TRBD1. After removal of 6 bases from V and 4 bases from J, the junction contained 4 bases not matched to a gene. Germline lookup yields CDR1 MRHNA and CDR2 SNTAGT. This CDR3 has 13 residues.

The CDR3 here is CASSPDGWGYTF. The CDR3 DNA reads TGTGCCAGCAGTCCCGACGGCTGGGGCTACACCTTC. The V call is TRBV12-3 or TRBV12-4, the J call TRBJ1-2; D unclear. CDR3 length: 12 residues. V gave up 5 bases and J gave up 8 bases, with 12 bases separating them.

In nucleotides, the CDR3 is TGTGCCACCAGCAAGCGAACCAGCACAGATACGCAGTATTTT. Amino acids: CATSKRTSTDTQYF. The rearrangement uses TRBV15 and TRBJ2-3, with no clear D. This CDR3 contains 14 residues. Germline V gene data show CDR1 as LNHNV and CDR2 as YYDKDF (reference sequence). Between the trimmed V and J ends, which lost 4 bases and 0 bases, there was a span of 8 bases.

This clonotype was picked up a small number of times. The CDR3 coding sequence is TGCAGCGTTGTTTATTCTCCGTCGGGGAACACTGAAGCTTTCTTT. It codes for CSVVYSPSGNTEAFF. The rearrangement links TRBV29-1 to TRBJ1-1, with D hard to call. V lost 4 bases, J lost 1 base, and 16 bases lay in between. This CDR3 contains 15 residues. Germline V lookup: CDR1 SQVTM, CDR2 ANQGSEA.

V is TRBV12-3 or TRBV12-4 and J is TRBJ2-5, with TRBD1 matching 7 bases. Unmatched junction bases numbered 5, after V lost 3 bases and J lost 4 bases. This CDR3 has 14 amino acids. CDR3 bases: TGTGCCAGCAGTTTTGCCACAGGGGCAGAGACCCAGTACTTC. This sequence encodes CASSFATGAETQYF.

The rearrangement links TRBV13 to TRBJ2-1, with 11 bases that match TRBD2. Germline values: CDR1 PRHDT, CDR2 FYEKMQ (reference sequence). Trimming removed 5 bases from V and 8 bases from J; junction bases left unmatched: 14. This CDR3 spans 17 amino acids. This CDR3 is CASSPGLAGGPSDEQFF. CDR3 nucleotide sequence: TGTGCCAGCAGCCCAGGATTAGCGGGAGGGCCCTCAGATGAGCAGTTCTTC.

This clonotype appeared a few times. V and J are TRBV29-1 and TRBJ2-3; D not resolved. This CDR3 is built from 12 residues. Germline loops: CDR1 SQVTM, CDR2 ANQGSEA. The V end was cut by 4 bases, the J end by 1 base, with 6 bases between. The CDR3 loop is CSVVPGTDTQYF. The CDR3 nucleotides are TGCAGCGTTGTCCCTGGCACAGATACGCAGTATTTT.

This chain joins TRBV3-1 and TRBJ2-6; tentatively, D is TRBD1 (6 bases). The CDR3 has 17 residues. Per the germline V gene, CDR1 is LGHDT and CDR2 is YNNKEL (reference sequence). V lost 4 bases to trimming and J lost 0 bases, with 13 bases between them. CDR3 DNA: TGTGCCAGCAGCCCCCGGGACATACTCTCTGGGGCCAACGTCCTGACTTTC. Its translation is CASSPRDILSGANVLTF.

Only a few counts were recorded for this clonotype. The gene calls are TRBV9 and TRBJ2-1; TRBD2 aligns across 11 bases. Per the germline V gene, CDR1 is SGDLS and CDR2 is YYNGEE. The V and J ends lost 4 bases and 2 bases, in that order; junction bases with no gene match: 2. CDR3 length equals 15 residues. The CDR3 protein is CASSPGLAAYNEQFF. CDR3 coding DNA: TGTGCCAGCAGCCCGGGACTAGCGGCCTACAATGAGCAGTTCTTC.

V is TRBV20-1 and J is TRBJ2-7, with D possibly TRBD1 on 5 matching bases. This CDR3 spans 12 amino acids. V lost 7 bases and J 5 bases, leaving 15 bases between the germline ends. CDR1 and CDR2 from the germline V gene are DFQATT and SNEGSKA (reference sequence). CDR3 region: CSGTPDSNEQYF. CDR3 nucleotide sequence: TGCAGTGGGACCCCCGACAGCAACGAGCAGTACTTC.

This clonotype has just a few counts. This CDR3 is CASTGADTDTQYF. The CDR3 bases are TGTGCCAGCACTGGAGCGGACACAGATACGCAGTATTTT. V and J are TRBV7-2 and TRBJ2-3; D perhaps matches TRBD2 (5 bases). CDR1 and CDR2 (germline): SGHTA, FQGNSA. This CDR3 has 13 residues. The V end was cut by 7 bases, the J end by 2 bases, with 10 bases between.